The 19 T cell receptor beta chains reported below all come from one sample, sequenced in a study of cytomegalovirus exposure and HLA in healthy donors. The PCR employed 60 Vbeta primers together with 13 Jbeta primers. Assay used: immunoSEQ multiplex PCR; TCRdb lists only in-frame clones, some missing. This table has 160,000 or so clones, roughly 90% appearing once. Input material: PBMCs. These receptor sequences come from a woman under 30 in good health and CMV-seronegative.

The chain joins TRBV28 to TRBJ2-7, with D possibly matching TRBD1 (5 bases). CDR1 is MDHEN and CDR2 is SYDVKM in the germline V gene. V lost 2 bases and J 3 bases, leaving 14 bases between the germline ends. The CDR3 covers 15 residues. The CDR3 region has the DNA TGTGCCAGCAGTTTAGGGGCAGGTGACGGCTACGAGCAGTACTTC. This encodes CASSLGAGDGYEQYF.

This sequence joins TRBV18 and TRBJ2-7, with TRBD2 matching over 13 bases. Trimming removed 3 bases from V and 4 bases from J; junction bases left unmatched: 9. CDR1 and CDR2 from the germline V gene are KGHSH and LQKENI. The CDR3 is 17 amino acids. DNA for the CDR3: TGTGCCAGCTCACCGCTCGGGACTAGCGGGAACACTTACGAGCAGTACTTC. Translation gives CASSPLGTSGNTYEQYF.

V gene TRBV2 combines with J gene TRBJ2-5; TRBD1 matches at 8 bases. The J segment lost 5 bases and the V segment lost 4 bases, leaving 3 bases of the junction unmatched. In germline, CDR1 is SNHLY, CDR2 FYNNEI. This CDR3 comprises 13 residues. CDR3 loop: CASSAGGQETQYF. The CDR3 region has the DNA TGTGCCAGCAGTGCAGGGGGCCAGGAGACCCAGTACTTC.

The CDR3 sequence: CASSDEEVAQGYTF. CDR3 DNA sequence: TGTGCCAGCTCGGATGAGGAGGTAGCTCAAGGCTACACCTTC. This rearrangement joins TRBV6-5 to TRBJ1-2; no clear D gene. V shed 8 bases and J shed 8 bases, with 21 bases lying between them. In germline, CDR1 is MNHEY, CDR2 SVGAGI. CDR3 size: 14 residues.

The rearrangement uses TRBV5-1 and TRBJ2-5; 10 bases map to TRBD1. The J call may be mistaken, given a closer DNA end match to TRBJ2-7. The CDR3 contains 14 residues. Germline values: CDR1 SGHRS, CDR2 YFSETQ. The CDR3 loop reads CASSPRTGGYEQYF. CDR3 nucleotide sequence: TGCGCCAGCAGCCCGCGGACAGGGGGCTACGAGCAGTACTTC.

This sequence joins TRBV5-1 and TRBJ1-2; the D is unclear. The CDR3 is 14 residues long. Germline V CDR1 and CDR2: SGHRS, YFSETQ. Trimming took off 4 bases at V and 0 bases at J, with 10 bases between the two ends. CDR3 loop: CASSASSANYGYTF. CDR3 nucleotide sequence: TGCGCCAGCAGCGCCTCGTCAGCTAACTATGGCTACACCTTC.

This rearrangement joins TRBV5-4 to TRBJ2-3; TRBD1 is a possible D gene (6 bases). CDR3 length: 17 residues. The V gene lost 5 bases and the J gene lost 2 bases, with 21 bases spanning the gap. Germline V gene data show CDR1 as SGHNT and CDR2 as YYREEE (reference sequence). The CDR3 is CASSRANVRGITDTQYF. The CDR3 DNA follows: TGTGCCAGCAGTCGAGCAAATGTAAGGGGGATCACAGATACGCAGTATTTT. Drawing the rest from reference TRBV5-4 and TRBJ2-3, the complete variable domain is ETGVTQSPTHLIKTRGQQVTLRCSSQSGHNTVSWYQQALGQGPQFIFQYYREEENGRGNFPPRFSGLQFPNYSSELNVNALELDDSALYLCASSRANVRGITDTQYFGPGTRLTVL.

A note on this clone: Mismatch with germline at one junction end may stem from a read error. The V gene is TRBV2, the J gene TRBJ2-7; D possibly corresponds to TRBD1 (6 bases). Germline V CDR1 and CDR2: SNHLY, FYNNEI. This CDR3 spans 13 amino acids. This CDR3 is CAGSRDIPYEQYF. Written as DNA, the CDR3 is TGTGCCGGCAGCCGGGACATTCCCTACGAGCAGTACTTC.

This clone was observed a single time. V is TRBV6-6 and J is TRBJ1-1, with TRBD1 matching 7 bases. This CDR3 is built from 12 residues. Germline V lookup: CDR1 MNHNY, CDR2 SVGAGI (reference sequence). J was trimmed by 10 bases and V by 0 bases; bases with no gene match: 2. The CDR3 spells CASSYSQGVAFF. In nucleotides, the CDR3 is TGTGCCAGCAGTTACTCTCAGGGGGTAGCTTTCTTT.

This clone was seen only once. The chain couples TRBV7-6 to TRBJ2-3; 9 positions agree with TRBD2. Germline CDR1 SGHVS, CDR2 FNYEAQ. The J segment lost 0 bases and the V segment lost 2 bases, leaving 18 bases of the junction unmatched. The CDR3 is 21 residues long. CDR3 DNA: TGTGCCAGCAGCTTACATCCCCCGCGGGCTAGCGGGGAAATTAGCACAGATACGCAGTATTTT. Translated: CASSLHPPRASGEISTDTQYF. Looking up the rest from reference TRBV7-6 and TRBJ2-3 gives the full variable domain: GAGVSQSPRYKVTKRGQDVALRCDPISGHVSLYWYRQALGQGPEFLTYFNYEAQQDKSGLPNDRFSAERPEGSISTLTIQRTEQRDSAMYRCASSLHPPRASGEISTDTQYFGPGTRLTVL.

CDR3 protein: CASRLGRDSYEQYF. The CDR3 coding sequence is TGTGCCAGCAGGTTGGGACGGGACAGCTACGAGCAGTACTTC. V and J are TRBV27 and TRBJ2-7; 7 bases fit TRBD1. The CDR3 loop spans 14 amino acids. The junction had 8 bases not matched to a gene; V was cut back by 6 bases and J by 3 bases. Germline loops: CDR1 MNHEY, CDR2 SMNVEV (reference sequence).

This clone was seen just once. CDR3 nucleotide sequence: TGTGCCATCAGACAACAGGATACTGGAAACACCATATATTTT. This encodes CAIRQQDTGNTIYF. The rearrangement uses TRBV10-3 and TRBJ1-3; tentative D call: TRBD1 (5 bases). CDR1 and CDR2 from the germline V gene are ENHRY and SYGVKD. This CDR3 has 14 residues. Deletions cut 6 bases from V and 2 bases from J, with 11 bases between.

The chain couples TRBV28 to TRBJ2-4; 7 bases agree with TRBD2. The CDR3 extends over 17 amino acids. Losses at the gene ends were 3 bases for V and 3 bases for J; bases not matched to a gene: 11. The germline V gene encodes CDR1 MDHEN and CDR2 SYDVKM. The CDR3, as DNA: TGTGCCAGCAGTTTCCCGACGGGAGGTGGTAGCAAAAACATTCAGTACTTC. It specifies CASSFPTGGGSKNIQYF.

The chain links TRBV28 to TRBJ2-7; D is undetermined. CDR1 and CDR2 (germline): MDHEN, SYDVKM. The germline V and J ends were trimmed by 7 bases and 2 bases, with 12 bases remaining between them. The CDR3 is made up of 13 amino acids. The CDR3 nucleotides are TGTGCCAGCATGGGCCCGAGACCCTACGAGCAGTACTTC. It specifies CASMGPRPYEQYF.

The chain has TRBV6-1 and TRBJ2-3; D not resolved. The CDR3 has 12 residues. V dropped 3 bases and J dropped 1 base, with 2 bases sitting between them. Germline V gene lookup returns CDR1 MNHNS and CDR2 SASEGT. The CDR3 DNA follows: TGTGCCAGCAGTGACGGCACAGATACGCAGTATTTT. Its translation is CASSDGTDTQYF.

The chain is built from TRBV19 and TRBJ2-5; 8 nucleotides agree with TRBD1. The CDR3 extends over 14 amino acids. V was clipped by 6 bases and J by 5 bases; unmatched bases: 8. In germline, CDR1 is LNHDA, CDR2 SQIVND (reference sequence). The CDR3 DNA reads as TGTGCCAGTAGCCAGGGGGCGCGGAGGGAGACCCAGTACTTC. Translated: CASSQGARRETQYF.

This clone appeared a few times. This chain connects TRBV5-1 to TRBJ1-1, with unresolved D. The CDR3 contains 13 residues. In germline, CDR1 is SGHRS, CDR2 YFSETQ. V lost 4 bases and J lost 1, with 8 bases in between. The CDR3 region has the DNA TGCGCCAGCAGCCTAGAAACGAACACTGAAGCTTTCTTT. It specifies CASSLETNTEAFF.

The chain uses TRBV6-1 and TRBJ1-1, with D uncertain. Germline V lookup: CDR1 MNHNS, CDR2 SASEGT. V shed 5 bases and J shed 0 bases, with 7 bases lying between them. The CDR3 length is 13 residues. The CDR3 coding sequence is TGTGCCAGCAGTCAACAAGTGAACACTGAAGCTTTCTTT. This codes for CASSQQVNTEAFF.

This clone was seen just once. The J gene is TRBJ1-5, the V gene TRBV19; TRBD1 is a possible D gene (6 bases). This CDR3 spans 15 amino acids. Germline loops: CDR1 LNHDA, CDR2 SQIVND (reference sequence). The CDR3 nucleotides are TGTGAGACGGACAGCCCAGTTCGTAGCAATCAGCCCCAGCATTTT. Translation: CETDSPVRSNQPQHF.